The 8 T cell receptor beta chains below all came from one sample that was sequenced in a study of blood T cell repertoires in COVID-19 (TCRdb year 2020). Receptor libraries were prepared by the immunoSEQ multiplex PCR assay. TCRdb's version of the immuneACCESS table is confined to in-frame rearrangements and falls short of the full clone set. An unresolved V gene accounts for under half of the shortfall where checked; the remainder is of unknown origin. The sample yields 55,000 to 80,000 clones; roughly 80% were counted once. 15% to 20% of the sample belongs to the ten largest clones. Sequenced input: peripheral blood. The receptors were sampled from an elderly man with active COVID-19.

The chain combines TRBV6-2 or TRBV6-3 with TRBJ2-7, with 7 bases fitting TRBD1. The CDR3 sequence is 14 residues long. Germline CDR1 reads MNHEY; CDR2 reads SVGEGT. Trimming removed 2 bases from V and 3 bases from J; junction bases left unmatched: 4. The CDR3 reads CASSYRTGFYEQYF. The CDR3 nucleotides are TGTGCCAGCAGTTACCGGACAGGTTTCTACGAGCAGTACTTC.

The V and J genes are TRBV29-1 and TRBJ2-3; 8 nucleotides agree with TRBD1. The CDR3 consists of 11 residues. CDR1 SQVTM and CDR2 ANQGSEA come from the germline V gene. Losses at the gene ends were 7 bases for V and 4 bases for J; bases not matched to a gene: 1. The CDR3 sequence: CSAQGADTQYF. CDR3 nucleotides: TGCAGCGCACAGGGGGCAGATACGCAGTATTTT.

The V gene is TRBV15, the J gene TRBJ2-5; 12 nucleotides align to TRBD2. The J segment lost 5 bases and the V segment lost 3 bases, leaving 10 bases of the junction unmatched. Germline values: CDR1 LNHNV, CDR2 YYDKDF (reference sequence). The CDR3 length is 17 residues. This chain's CDR3 is CATSSGQLTSGSETQYF. DNA of the CDR3: TGTGCCACCAGCAGTGGACAGCTGACTAGCGGGAGTGAGACCCAGTACTTC.

The chain carries TRBV7-9 and TRBJ2-1; 10 bases are a match to TRBD2. Germline values: CDR1 SEHNR, CDR2 FQNEAQ (reference sequence). There are 16 residues in the CDR3. The junction had 6 bases not matched to a gene; V was cut back by 1 base and J by 6 bases. The CDR3 DNA is TGTGCCAGCAGCTTAGGTGTGAGCGGGAGGGCCAATGAGCAGTTCTTC. Protein sequence: CASSLGVSGRANEQFF.

The chain links TRBV2 to TRBJ2-5, with a tentative D call TRBD1 (6 bases). Germline values: CDR1 SNHLY, CDR2 FYNNEI. The CDR3 has 13 residues. V lost 5 bases and J 4 bases, leaving 11 bases between the germline ends. This chain's CDR3 is CASSPGRGETQYF. CDR3 bases: TGTGCCAGCAGTCCAGGCAGGGGAGAGACCCAGTACTTC.

This chain links TRBV28 with TRBJ2-5; 8 nucleotides align to TRBD1. The CDR3 covers 15 residues. The V and J ends lost 8 bases and 5 bases, in that order; junction bases with no gene match: 13. Germline assignment: CDR1 MDHEN and CDR2 SYDVKM. The CDR3 region has the DNA TGTGCCAGCGTCCCTTGGACAGGGAGAGGGGAGACCCAGTACTTC. It codes for CASVPWTGRGETQYF.

The rearrangement uses TRBV24-1 and TRBJ2-1, with TRBD1 matching over 10 bases. Germline CDR1 KGHDR, CDR2 SFDVKD. The CDR3 is 16 residues long. V shed 2 bases, J shed 8 bases, and the junction held 8 bases outside the gene matches. The CDR3 region has the DNA TGTGCCACCAGTGATTCGGGACAGGGGAAGATGGATGAGCAGTTCTTC. Protein sequence: CATSDSGQGKMDEQFF.

This clone was detected only a few times. The chain joins TRBV19 to TRBJ2-4, with TRBD1 matching over 8 bases. This CDR3 contains 17 residues. CDR1 and CDR2 from the germline V gene are LNHDA and SQIVND (reference sequence). Unmatched junction bases numbered 15, after V lost 6 bases and J lost 5 bases. CDR3 in DNA: TGTGCCAGTAGACCCCGGTGGGGCAGGGGGCTTGAAAACATTCAGTACTTC. Amino acid sequence: CASRPRWGRGLENIQYF.